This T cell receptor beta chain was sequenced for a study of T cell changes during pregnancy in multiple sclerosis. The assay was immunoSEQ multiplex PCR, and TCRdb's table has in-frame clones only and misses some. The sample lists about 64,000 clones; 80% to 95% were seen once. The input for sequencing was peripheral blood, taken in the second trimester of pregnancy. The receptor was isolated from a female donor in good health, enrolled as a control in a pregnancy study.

Here the CDR3 DNA reads TGTGCCAGTAGTATTGGAGGGATATACGAGCAGTACTTC. It codes for CASSIGGIYEQYF. The rearrangement uses TRBV19 and TRBJ2-7; D perhaps matches TRBD2 (6 bases). The ends were cut back, 3 bases at V and 4 bases at J, with 10 bases in the middle. Germline CDR1 and CDR2: LNHDA and SQIVND (reference sequence). The CDR3 is made up of 13 amino acids.